This TCR beta chain comes out of a study of cytomegalovirus exposure and HLA in healthy donors. The PCR contained 60 Vbeta and 13 Jbeta primers. Measured with immunoSEQ multiplex PCR; TCRdb has only the in-frame clones, and not every one. The sample includes about 160,000 clones, roughly 80% of them seen just once. The donors, nominally healthy at sampling, likely had unrecorded immune exposures. From germline, CDR1 is LNHDA and CDR2 SQIVND (reference sequence). V lost 3 bases to trimming and J lost 10 bases; unmatched junction nucleotides: 19. This CDR3 has 18 amino acids. Points from the study as a whole: Later analysis placed DRB1 highest and HLA-C lowest in TCR association rates, which differed by HLA locus.

Turning to this clone: Its matching antigen is unknown.

Sample: PBMCs. This chain uses TRBV19 with TRBJ2-1, with 9 nucleotides matching TRBD2. This receptor was obtained from a female donor in good health and CMV-seronegative. The CDR3 sequence is CASSILRWREGLVREQFF. CDR3 DNA sequence: TGTGCCAGTAGTATTTTGCGGTGGCGGGAGGGCCTCGTTCGCGAGCAGTTCTTC.